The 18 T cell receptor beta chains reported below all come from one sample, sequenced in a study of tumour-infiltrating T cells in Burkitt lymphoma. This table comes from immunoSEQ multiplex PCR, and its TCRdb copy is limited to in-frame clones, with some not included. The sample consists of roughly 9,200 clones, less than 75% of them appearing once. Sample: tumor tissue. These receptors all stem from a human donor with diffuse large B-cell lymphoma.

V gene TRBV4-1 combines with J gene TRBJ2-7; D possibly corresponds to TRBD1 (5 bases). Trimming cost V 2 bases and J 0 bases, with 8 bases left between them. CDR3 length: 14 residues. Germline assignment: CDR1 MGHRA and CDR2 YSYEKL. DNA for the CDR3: TGCGCCAGCAGCCAAACCGACAGCTCCTACGAGCAGTACTTC. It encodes CASSQTDSSYEQYF.

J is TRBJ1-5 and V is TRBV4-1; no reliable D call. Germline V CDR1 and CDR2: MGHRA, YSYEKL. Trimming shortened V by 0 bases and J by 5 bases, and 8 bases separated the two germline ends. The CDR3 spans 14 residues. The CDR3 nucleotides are TGCGCCAGCAGCCAAGACCAGACCTATCAGCCCCAGCATTTT. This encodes CASSQDQTYQPQHF.

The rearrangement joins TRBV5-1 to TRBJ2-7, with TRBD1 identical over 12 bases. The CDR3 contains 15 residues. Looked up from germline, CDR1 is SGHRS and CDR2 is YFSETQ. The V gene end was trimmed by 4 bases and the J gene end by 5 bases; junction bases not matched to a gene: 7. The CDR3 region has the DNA TGCGCCAGCAGCATACACGGGACAGGGGGCGACGAGCAGTACTTC. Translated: CASSIHGTGGDEQYF.

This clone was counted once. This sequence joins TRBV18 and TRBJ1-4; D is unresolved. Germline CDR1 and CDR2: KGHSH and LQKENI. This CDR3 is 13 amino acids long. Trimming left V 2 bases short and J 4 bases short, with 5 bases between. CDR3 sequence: CASSPGGNEKLFF. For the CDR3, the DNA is TGTGCCAGCTCACCAGGCGGTAATGAAAAACTGTTTTTT. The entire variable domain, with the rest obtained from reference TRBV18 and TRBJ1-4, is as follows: NAGVMQNPRHLVRRRGQEARLRCSPMKGHSHVYWYRQLPEEGLKFMVYLQKENIIDESGMPKERFSAEFPKEGPSILRIQQVVRGDSAAYFCASSPGGNEKLFFGSGTQLSVL.

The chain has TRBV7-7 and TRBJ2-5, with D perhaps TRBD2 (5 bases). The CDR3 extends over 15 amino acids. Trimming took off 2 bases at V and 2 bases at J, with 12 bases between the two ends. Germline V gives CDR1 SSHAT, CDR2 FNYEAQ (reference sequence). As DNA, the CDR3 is TGTGCCAGCAGCTTAAGCTTAGGACTGCAAGAGACCCAGTACTTC. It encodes CASSLSLGLQETQYF.

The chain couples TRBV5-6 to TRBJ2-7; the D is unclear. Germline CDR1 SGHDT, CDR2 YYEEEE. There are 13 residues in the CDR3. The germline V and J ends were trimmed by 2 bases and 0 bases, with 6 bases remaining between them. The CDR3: CASSFWGSYEQYF. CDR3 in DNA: TGTGCCAGCAGCTTCTGGGGCTCCTACGAGCAGTACTTC. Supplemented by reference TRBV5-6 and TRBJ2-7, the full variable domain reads DAGVTQSPTHLIKTRGQQVTLRCSPKSGHDTVSWYQQALGQGPQFIFQYYEEEERQRGNFPDRFSGHQFPNYSSELNVNALLLGDSALYLCASSFWGSYEQYFGPGTRLTVT.

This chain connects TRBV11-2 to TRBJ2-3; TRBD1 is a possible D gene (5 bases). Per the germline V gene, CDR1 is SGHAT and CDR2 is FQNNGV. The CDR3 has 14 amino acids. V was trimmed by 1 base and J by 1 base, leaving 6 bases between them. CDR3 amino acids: CASSLVQGTDTQYF. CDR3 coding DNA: TGTGCCAGCAGCTTAGTACAGGGCACAGATACGCAGTATTTT.

CDR3 loop: CASSSRAEGGSTEAFF. Written as DNA, the CDR3 is TGTGCCAGCAGCTCCAGGGCAGAAGGAGGGTCCACTGAAGCTTTCTTT. The chain recombines TRBV7-9 with TRBJ1-1; tentatively, D is TRBD1 (5 bases). This CDR3 has 16 residues. Trimming took 4 bases from V and 4 from J, leaving 19 bases between them. Per germline, CDR1 SEHNR and CDR2 FQNEAQ (reference sequence).

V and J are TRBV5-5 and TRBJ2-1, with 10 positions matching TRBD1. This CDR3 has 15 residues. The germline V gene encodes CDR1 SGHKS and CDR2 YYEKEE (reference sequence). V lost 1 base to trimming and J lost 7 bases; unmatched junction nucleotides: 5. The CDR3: CASSLRDRGNNEQFF. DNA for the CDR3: TGTGCCAGCAGCTTGAGGGACAGGGGTAATAATGAGCAGTTCTTC.

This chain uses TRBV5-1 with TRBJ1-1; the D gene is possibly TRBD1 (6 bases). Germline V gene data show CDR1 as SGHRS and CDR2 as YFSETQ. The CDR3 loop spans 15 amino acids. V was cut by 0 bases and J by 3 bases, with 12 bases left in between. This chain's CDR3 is CASSLEGPGDTEAFF. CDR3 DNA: TGCGCCAGCAGCTTGGAAGGGCCAGGGGACACTGAAGCTTTCTTT.

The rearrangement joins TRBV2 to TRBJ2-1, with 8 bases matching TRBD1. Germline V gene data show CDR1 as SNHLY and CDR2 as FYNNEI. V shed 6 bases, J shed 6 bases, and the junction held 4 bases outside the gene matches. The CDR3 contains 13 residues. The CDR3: CASRKDRANEQFF. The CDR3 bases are TGTGCCAGCAGGAAGGACAGGGCCAATGAGCAGTTCTTC.

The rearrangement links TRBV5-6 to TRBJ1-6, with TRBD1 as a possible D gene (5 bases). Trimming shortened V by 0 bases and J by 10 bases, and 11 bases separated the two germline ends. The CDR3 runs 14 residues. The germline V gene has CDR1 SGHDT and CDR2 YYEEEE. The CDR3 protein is CASSLAGRGSPLHF. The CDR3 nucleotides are TGTGCCAGCAGCTTGGCCGGACGGGGGTCACCCCTCCACTTT.

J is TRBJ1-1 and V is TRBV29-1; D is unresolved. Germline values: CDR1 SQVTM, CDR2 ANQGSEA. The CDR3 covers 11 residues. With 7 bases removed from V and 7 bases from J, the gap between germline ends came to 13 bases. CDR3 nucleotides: TGCAGCGCCGCCCCTGGGGTTGAAGCTTTCTTT. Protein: CSAAPGVEAFF.

CDR3 in DNA: TGTGCCAGCAGTTACTCCGGGATAGGGGAGCAGTACTTC. Its protein is CASSYSGIGEQYF. The chain couples TRBV6-5 to TRBJ2-7, with TRBD2 as a possible D gene (5 bases). CDR1 and CDR2 from the germline V gene are MNHEY and SVGAGI. The CDR3 has 13 residues. Trimming pared 0 bases from V and 7 bases from J, leaving 10 bases between.

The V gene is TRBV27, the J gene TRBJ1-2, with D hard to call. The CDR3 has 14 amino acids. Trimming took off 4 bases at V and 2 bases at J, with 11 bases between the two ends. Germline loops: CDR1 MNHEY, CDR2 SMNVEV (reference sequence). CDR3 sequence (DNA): TGTGCCAGCAGTTCGAGGTTCCCCAACTATGGCTACACCTTC. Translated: CASSSRFPNYGYTF.

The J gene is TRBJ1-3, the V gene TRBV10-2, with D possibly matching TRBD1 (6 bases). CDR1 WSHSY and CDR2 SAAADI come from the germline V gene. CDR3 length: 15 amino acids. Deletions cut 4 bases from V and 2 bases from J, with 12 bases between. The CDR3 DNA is TGCGCCAGCAGTGCGCAGGGGCTCCCTGGAAACACCATATATTTT. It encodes CASSAQGLPGNTIYF.

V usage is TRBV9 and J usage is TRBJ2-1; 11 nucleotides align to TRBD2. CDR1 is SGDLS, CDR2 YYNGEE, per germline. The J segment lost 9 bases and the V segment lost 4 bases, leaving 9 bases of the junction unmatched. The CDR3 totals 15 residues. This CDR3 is CASSSTTSGVGEQFF. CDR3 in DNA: TGTGCCAGCAGCAGCACGACTAGCGGGGTTGGTGAGCAGTTCTTC. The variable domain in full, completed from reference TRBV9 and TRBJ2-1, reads DSGVTQTPKHLITATGQRVTLRCSPRSGDLSVYWYQQSLDQGLQFLIQYYNGEERAKGNILERFSAQQFPDLHSELNLSSLELGDSALYFCASSSTTSGVGEQFFGPGTRLTVL.

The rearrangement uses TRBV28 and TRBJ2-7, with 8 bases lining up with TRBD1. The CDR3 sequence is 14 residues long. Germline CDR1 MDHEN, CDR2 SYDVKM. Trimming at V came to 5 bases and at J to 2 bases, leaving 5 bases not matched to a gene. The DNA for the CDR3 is TGTGCCAGCAGTCCCGGGACAGGTACCTACGAGCAGTACTTC. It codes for CASSPGTGTYEQYF.